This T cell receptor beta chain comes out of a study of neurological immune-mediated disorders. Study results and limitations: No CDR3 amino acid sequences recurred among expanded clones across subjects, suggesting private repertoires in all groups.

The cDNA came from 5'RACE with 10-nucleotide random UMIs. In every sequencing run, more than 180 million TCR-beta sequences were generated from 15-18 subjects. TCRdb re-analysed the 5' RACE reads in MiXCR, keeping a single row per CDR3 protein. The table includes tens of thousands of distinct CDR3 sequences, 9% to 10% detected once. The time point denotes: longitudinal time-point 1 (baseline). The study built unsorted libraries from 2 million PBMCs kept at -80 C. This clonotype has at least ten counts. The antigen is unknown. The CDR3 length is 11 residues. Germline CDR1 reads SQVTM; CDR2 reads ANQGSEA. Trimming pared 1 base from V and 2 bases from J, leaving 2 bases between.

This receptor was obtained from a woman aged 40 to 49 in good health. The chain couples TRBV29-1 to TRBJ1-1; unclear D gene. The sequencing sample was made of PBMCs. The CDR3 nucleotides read TGCAGCGTTGAAGGAAACACTGAAGCTTTCTTT. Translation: CSVEGNTEAFF.